The 20 T cell receptor beta chains below were found in one sample sequenced in a study of shared clonotypes between healthy human individuals. Using immunoSEQ multiplex PCR, the repertoire was profiled, and TCRdb retains in-frame clones only, with some absent. The data show fewer than 3 million clones, with under 95% seen just once and 0.37% held by the top ten. The sample comprised naive CD4+ T cells from PBMCs. Subset of the sample: CD45RA+ positively selected. These receptors were obtained from a man younger than 35 in good health. Some clones in this sample may be carry-over from other donors' samples.

This chain uses TRBV29-1 with TRBJ2-3; 7 nucleotides agree with TRBD1. Germline values: CDR1 SQVTM, CDR2 ANQGSEA. The CDR3 contains 14 residues. J gave up 1 base and V 8 bases, and 9 bases lay outside the gene matches. CDR3 coding DNA: TGCAGCTCTGCATACAGGGGTGGCACAGATACGCAGTATTTT. It codes for CSSAYRGGTDTQYF.

The chain has TRBV10-3 and TRBJ2-7, with 13 nucleotides matching TRBD2. V dropped 2 bases and J dropped 2; count of bases not matched to a gene: 0. From germline, CDR1 is ENHRY and CDR2 SYGVKD. The CDR3 totals 15 residues. CDR3 amino acids: CAISEGLAGAYEQYF. Written as DNA, the CDR3 is TGTGCCATCAGTGAGGGACTAGCGGGAGCCTACGAGCAGTACTTC.

The chain combines TRBV19 with TRBJ1-5; unclear D gene. CDR3 length equals 15 residues. With 4 bases removed from V and 6 bases from J, the gap between germline ends came to 16 bases. Germline V gives CDR1 LNHDA, CDR2 SQIVND (reference sequence). CDR3 loop: CASSTQTRLGQPQHF. The CDR3 DNA follows: TGTGCCAGTAGTACCCAGACAAGATTGGGTCAGCCCCAGCATTTT.

This clone was observed a single time. The genes are TRBV13 and TRBJ2-1, with 7 bases matching TRBD2. From germline, CDR1 is PRHDT and CDR2 FYEKMQ (reference sequence). The length of the CDR3 is 16 residues. Losses at the gene ends were 3 bases for V and 1 base for J; bases not matched to a gene: 6. CDR3 in DNA: TGTGCCAGCAGCTTGACTAGCAGGCCTTCCTACAATGAGCAGTTCTTC. It encodes CASSLTSRPSYNEQFF.

The rearrangement links TRBV5-1 to TRBJ2-3; the D gene could be TRBD1 or TRBD2 (6 bases each). Germline V gives CDR1 SGHRS, CDR2 YFSETQ. The CDR3 has 16 amino acids. V lost 6 bases to trimming and J lost 4 bases, with 21 bases between them. The CDR3 nucleotides are TGCGCCAGCACCCCTGGCTTATTGGGGGGCCCAGATACGCAGTATTTT. Translated: CASTPGLLGGPDTQYF.

This clone appeared a single time. The chain employs TRBV5-1 and TRBJ2-7; TRBD2 matches 11 bases. Germline V CDR1 and CDR2: SGHRS, YFSETQ. V lost 1 base and J lost 6; bases outside the gene matches: 9. The CDR3 is 16 amino acids. The CDR3 reads CASSLSLAGGSSEQYF. CDR3 in DNA: TGCGCCAGCAGCTTGAGTCTAGCGGGAGGTAGTAGCGAGCAGTACTTC.

This clone was counted once. The CDR3 loop reads CASSLLPGLAGGPTDTQYF. CDR3 sequence (DNA): TGTGCCAGCAGCTTACTACCGGGACTAGCGGGGGGCCCCACAGATACGCAGTATTTT. This chain joins TRBV7-2 and TRBJ2-3; 15 nucleotides align to TRBD2. Unmatched junction bases numbered 8, after V lost 2 bases and J lost 2 bases. CDR1 is SGHTA, CDR2 FQGNSA, per germline. The CDR3 has 19 amino acids.

The V call is TRBV2, the J call TRBJ1-5; TRBD1 might be the D (5 bases). Germline V gives CDR1 SNHLY, CDR2 FYNNEI. This CDR3 spans 14 amino acids. Trimming took 9 bases from V and 6 from J, leaving 18 bases between them. Here the CDR3 DNA reads TGTGCCAGGCCCGGGGCCCAAAGAAGTCAGCCCCAGCATTTT. It specifies CARPGAQRSQPQHF.

The rearrangement joins TRBV4-2 to TRBJ2-2; D is undetermined. The CDR3 extends over 15 amino acids. Germline values: CDR1 LGHNA, CDR2 YNFKEQ. V was cut by 0 bases and J by 4 bases, with 9 bases left in between. The CDR3 DNA reads as TGTGCCAGCAGCCAAGACGACTCCACCACCGGGGAGCTGTTTTTT. Translation gives CASSQDDSTTGELFF.

V usage is TRBV19 and J usage is TRBJ2-6; 9 positions agree with TRBD1. The CDR3 is made up of 17 amino acids. After removal of 8 bases from V and 1 base from J, the junction contained 9 bases not matched to a gene. Looked up from germline, CDR1 is LNHDA and CDR2 is SQIVND (reference sequence). In DNA, the CDR3 is TGTGCCAGTGGGGGACAGGGCCTACTGTCTGGGGCCAACGTCCTGACTTTC. It yields the protein CASGGQGLLSGANVLTF.

This chain links TRBV27 with TRBJ2-7, with 7 positions matching TRBD1. This CDR3 spans 16 amino acids. The germline CDR1 and CDR2 sequences are MNHEY and SMNVEV (reference sequence). V was pared by 0 bases and J by 2 bases, with 7 bases of the junction left unmatched. The CDR3 sequence is CASSLSPDRLTYEQYF. CDR3 in DNA: TGTGCCAGCAGTTTATCCCCGGACAGGCTTACCTACGAGCAGTACTTC.

CDR3 sequence: CSVAGTSGTYEQYF. CDR3 nucleotides: TGCAGCGTTGCAGGGACTAGCGGTACCTACGAGCAGTACTTC. V and J are TRBV29-1 and TRBJ2-7; TRBD2 agrees at 11 bases. This CDR3 spans 14 amino acids. V was pared by 4 bases and J by 2 bases, with 4 bases of the junction left unmatched. The germline V gene has CDR1 SQVTM and CDR2 ANQGSEA.

The chain is built from TRBV11-1 and TRBJ1-2; D remains ambiguous. V lost 3 bases to trimming and J lost 2 bases, with 16 bases between them. This CDR3 region has 16 residues. The germline CDR1 and CDR2 sequences are SGHAT and FQDESV (reference sequence). The CDR3 sequence: CASSFEYGIPNYGYTF. The CDR3 DNA sequence: TGTGCCAGCAGCTTTGAGTACGGGATCCCCAACTATGGCTACACCTTC.

Comment on this clone: The same CDR3 is also encoded by other DNA sequences in this sample. The CDR3 DNA sequence: TGTGCCAGCAGCCCCAGTCGAGCCAAAAACATTCAGTACTTC. It specifies CASSPSRAKNIQYF. The chain links TRBV7-2 to TRBJ2-4; no clear D. The CDR3 runs to 14 residues. Germline-derived CDR1 and CDR2 are SGHTA and FQGNSA. V was trimmed by 5 bases and J by 0 bases, leaving 8 bases between them.

CDR3 DNA: TGTGCCAGCAGAACTCAAGCGAACACCGGGGAGCTGTTTTTT. Its protein is CASRTQANTGELFF. The chain joins TRBV27 to TRBJ2-2; unclear D gene. V gave up 6 bases and J gave up 0 bases, with 8 bases separating them. Germline loops: CDR1 MNHEY, CDR2 SMNVEV (reference sequence). The CDR3 has 14 amino acids.

The genes are TRBV5-1 and TRBJ2-1, with TRBD2 matching 7 bases. In germline, CDR1 is SGHRS, CDR2 YFSETQ. Trimming took 2 bases from V and 4 from J; bases not matched to a gene: 6. The CDR3 contains 15 residues. Here the CDR3 reads CASSFLAERYNEQFF. CDR3 bases: TGCGCCAGCAGCTTCCTAGCGGAACGTTACAATGAGCAGTTCTTC.

The V call is TRBV7-2, the J call TRBJ2-1; TRBD2 is a possible D gene (6 bases). Germline values: CDR1 SGHTA, CDR2 FQGNSA. The length of the CDR3 is 18 residues. With 1 base removed from V and 6 bases from J, the gap between germline ends came to 22 bases. In DNA, the CDR3 is TGTGCCAGCAGCTTAGTATCTTTATCCGGGACTGGCCTCAATGAGCAGTTCTTC. Encoded protein: CASSLVSLSGTGLNEQFF.

This rearrangement joins TRBV4-1 to TRBJ2-4; D gene uncertain. There are 16 residues in the CDR3. The germline V gene has CDR1 MGHRA and CDR2 YSYEKL. Trimming took 0 bases from V and 1 from J, leaving 10 bases between them. CDR3 DNA: TGCGCCAGCAGCCAAGATCAGGTAGACGCCAAAAACATTCAGTACTTC. Its protein is CASSQDQVDAKNIQYF.

This chain uses TRBV5-6 with TRBJ2-7, with TRBD1 identical over 8 bases. From germline, CDR1 is SGHDT and CDR2 YYEEEE. The trim removed 0 bases at V and 2 bases at J, leaving 4 bases unmatched. The CDR3 sequence is 15 residues long. CDR3 DNA sequence: TGTGCCAGCAGCTTGGTGGGACAGGCCCCCTACGAGCAGTACTTC. This encodes CASSLVGQAPYEQYF. Filled out from reference TRBV5-6 and TRBJ2-7, the complete variable domain reads DAGVTQSPTHLIKTRGQQVTLRCSPKSGHDTVSWYQQALGQGPQFIFQYYEEEERQRGNFPDRFSGHQFPNYSSELNVNALLLGDSALYLCASSLVGQAPYEQYFGPGTRLTVT.

This sequence joins TRBV19 and TRBJ2-7, with 7 bases fitting TRBD2. Trimming at V came to 6 bases and at J to 5 bases, leaving 16 bases not matched to a gene. The V gene's germline CDR1 is LNHDA and CDR2 SQIVND (reference sequence). The CDR3 loop spans 16 amino acids. CDR3 nucleotides: TGTGCCAGTAGCTCGCGGCGGGAGAGGCGTTTCCACGAGCAGTACTTC. Translating gives CASSSRRERRFHEQYF. Full variable domain (remainder filled in from reference TRBV19 and TRBJ2-7): DGGITQSPKYLFRKEGQNVTLSCEQNLNHDAMYWYRQDPGQGLRLIYYSQIVNDFQKGDIAEGYSVSREKKESFPLTVTSAQKNPTAFYLCASSSRRERRFHEQYFGPGTRLTVT.